These 3 T cell receptor beta chains originate from one sample sequenced in a study of cytomegalovirus exposure and HLA in healthy donors. The repertoire was sequenced with immunoSEQ multiplex PCR; TCRdb's copy has only in-frame clones and lacks some. The sample lists roughly 150,000 clones, 85% to 90% seen once, with 10% in the top ten. Sequenced input: PBMCs. Receptor source: a woman younger than 35 in good health and CMV-seropositive.

The genes are TRBV30 and TRBJ2-3; 7 bases agree with TRBD2. Unmatched junction bases numbered 7, after V lost 0 bases and J lost 10 bases. There are 13 residues in the CDR3. From germline, CDR1 is GTSNPN and CDR2 SVGIG (reference sequence). In nucleotides, the CDR3 is TGTGCCTGGAGTGTTATGGCTAGCGGTGCGCAGTATTTT. It encodes CAWSVMASGAQYF. Variable domain in full (rest from reference TRBV30 and TRBJ2-3): SQTIHQWPATLVQPVGSPLSLECTVEGTSNPNLYWYRQAAGRGLQLLFYSVGIGQISSEVPQNLSASRPQDRQFILSSKKLLLSDSGFYLCAWSVMASGAQYFGPGTRLTVL.

This clone was detected once. The genes are TRBV10-1 and TRBJ2-1, with 8 bases aligning to TRBD1. Germline assignment: CDR1 WNHNN and CDR2 SYGVQD (reference sequence). V lost 6 bases to trimming and J lost 6 bases; unmatched junction nucleotides: 4. The CDR3 totals 13 residues. The chain's CDR3 is CASSIGTGNEQFF. In DNA form, the CDR3 reads TGCGCCAGCAGCATCGGGACAGGCAATGAGCAGTTCTTC.

The chain uses TRBV7-9 and TRBJ1-2, with 7 bases aligning to TRBD1. From germline, CDR1 is SEHNR and CDR2 FQNEAQ (reference sequence). With V trimmed by 7 bases and J by 1 base, 9 bases remained unmatched. CDR3 length equals 15 residues. The CDR3 DNA reads TGTGCCAGCATCCCACAGGGGCCGCTTAACTATGGCTACACCTTC. Encoded protein: CASIPQGPLNYGYTF.